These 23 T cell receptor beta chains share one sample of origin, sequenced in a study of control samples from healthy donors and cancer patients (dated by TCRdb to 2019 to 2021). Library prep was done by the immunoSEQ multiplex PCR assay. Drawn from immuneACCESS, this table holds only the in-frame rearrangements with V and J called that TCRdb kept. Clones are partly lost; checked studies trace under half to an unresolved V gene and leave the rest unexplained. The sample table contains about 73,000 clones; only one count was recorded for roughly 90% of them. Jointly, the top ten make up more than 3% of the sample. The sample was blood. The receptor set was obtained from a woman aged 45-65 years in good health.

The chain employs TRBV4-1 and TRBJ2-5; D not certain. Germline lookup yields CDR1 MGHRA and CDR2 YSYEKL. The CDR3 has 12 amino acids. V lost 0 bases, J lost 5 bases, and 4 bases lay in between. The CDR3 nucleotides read TGCGCCAGCAGCCAAGATTTCGAGACCCAGTACTTC. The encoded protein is CASSQDFETQYF.

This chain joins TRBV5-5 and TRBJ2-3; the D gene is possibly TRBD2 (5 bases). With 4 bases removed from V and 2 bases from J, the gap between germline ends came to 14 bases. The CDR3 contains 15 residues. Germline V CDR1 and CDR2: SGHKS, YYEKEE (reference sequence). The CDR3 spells CASSADFHPTDTQYF. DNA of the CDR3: TGTGCCAGCAGCGCGGACTTCCACCCCACAGATACGCAGTATTTT.

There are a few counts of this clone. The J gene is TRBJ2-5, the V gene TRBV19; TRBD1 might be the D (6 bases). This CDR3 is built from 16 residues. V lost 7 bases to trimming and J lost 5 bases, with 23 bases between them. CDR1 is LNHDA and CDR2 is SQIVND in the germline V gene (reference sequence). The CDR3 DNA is TGTGCCAGTACCCAGGAAGCGACAGGCTTCAGGGAGACCCAGTACTTC. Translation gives CASTQEATGFRETQYF.

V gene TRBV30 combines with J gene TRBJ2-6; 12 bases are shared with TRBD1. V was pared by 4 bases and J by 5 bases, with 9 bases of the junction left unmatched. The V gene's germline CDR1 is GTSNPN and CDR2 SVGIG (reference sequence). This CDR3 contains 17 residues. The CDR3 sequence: CAWTWGQGAIWANVLTF. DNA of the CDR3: TGTGCCTGGACTTGGGGACAGGGGGCCATATGGGCCAACGTCCTGACTTTC.

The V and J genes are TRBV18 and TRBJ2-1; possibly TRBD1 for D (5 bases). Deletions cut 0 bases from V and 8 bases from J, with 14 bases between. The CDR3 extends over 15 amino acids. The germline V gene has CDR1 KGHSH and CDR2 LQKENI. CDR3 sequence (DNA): TGTGCCAGCTCACCACCGGTTCAGTCCAGGGATGAGCAGTTCTTC. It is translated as CASSPPVQSRDEQFF.

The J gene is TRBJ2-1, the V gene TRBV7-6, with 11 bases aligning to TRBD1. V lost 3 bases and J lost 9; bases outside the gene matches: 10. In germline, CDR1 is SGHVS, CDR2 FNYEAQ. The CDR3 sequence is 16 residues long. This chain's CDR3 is CASSFLRDRGTAEQFF. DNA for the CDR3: TGTGCCAGCAGCTTCCTCCGGGACAGGGGGACCGCTGAGCAGTTCTTC.

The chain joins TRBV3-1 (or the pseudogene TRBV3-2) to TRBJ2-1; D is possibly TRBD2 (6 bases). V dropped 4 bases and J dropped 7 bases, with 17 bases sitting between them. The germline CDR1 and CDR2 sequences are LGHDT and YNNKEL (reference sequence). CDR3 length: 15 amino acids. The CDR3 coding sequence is TGTGCCAGCAGCCCACCCGGGAGATTAGGGAATGAGCAGTTCTTC. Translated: CASSPPGRLGNEQFF.

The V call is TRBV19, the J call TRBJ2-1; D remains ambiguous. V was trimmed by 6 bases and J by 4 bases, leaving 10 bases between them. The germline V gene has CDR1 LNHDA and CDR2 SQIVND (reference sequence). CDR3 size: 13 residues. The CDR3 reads CASRNGAYNEQFF. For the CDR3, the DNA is TGTGCCAGTAGAAATGGAGCATACAATGAGCAGTTCTTC.

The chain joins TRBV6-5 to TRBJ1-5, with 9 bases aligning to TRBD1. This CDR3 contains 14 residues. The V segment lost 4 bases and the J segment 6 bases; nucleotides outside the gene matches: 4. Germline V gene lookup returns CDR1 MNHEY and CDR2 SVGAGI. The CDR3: CASSSTGGGQPQHF. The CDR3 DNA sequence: TGTGCCAGCAGTTCCACAGGGGGCGGTCAGCCCCAGCATTTT.

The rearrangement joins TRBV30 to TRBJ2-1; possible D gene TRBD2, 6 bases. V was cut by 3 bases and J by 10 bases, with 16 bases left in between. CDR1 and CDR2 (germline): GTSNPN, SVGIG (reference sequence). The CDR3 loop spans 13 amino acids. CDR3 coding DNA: TGTGCCTGGAGCGGGACTCCCCCTCGAGAGCAGTTCTTC. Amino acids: CAWSGTPPREQFF.

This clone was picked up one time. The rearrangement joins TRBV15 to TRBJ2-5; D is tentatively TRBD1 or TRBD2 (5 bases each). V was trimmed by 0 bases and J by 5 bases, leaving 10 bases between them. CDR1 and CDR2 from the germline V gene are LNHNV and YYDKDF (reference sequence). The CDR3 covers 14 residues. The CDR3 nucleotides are TGTGCCACCAGCAGAGATGGGGGATCGGAGACCCAGTACTTC. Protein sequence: CATSRDGGSETQYF.

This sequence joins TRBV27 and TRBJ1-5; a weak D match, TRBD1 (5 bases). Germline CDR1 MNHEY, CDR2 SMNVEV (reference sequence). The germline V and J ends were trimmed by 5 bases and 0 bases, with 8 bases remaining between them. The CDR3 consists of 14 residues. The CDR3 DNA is TGTGCCAGCAGTAGACAGAATAGCAATCAGCCCCAGCATTTT. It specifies CASSRQNSNQPQHF.

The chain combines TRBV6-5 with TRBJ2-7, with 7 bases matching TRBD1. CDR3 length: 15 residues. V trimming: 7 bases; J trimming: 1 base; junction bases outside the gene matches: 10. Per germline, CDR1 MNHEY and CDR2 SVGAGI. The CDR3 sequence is CASILGQAKSYEQYF. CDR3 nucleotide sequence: TGTGCCAGCATCCTTGGACAGGCCAAATCCTACGAGCAGTACTTC.

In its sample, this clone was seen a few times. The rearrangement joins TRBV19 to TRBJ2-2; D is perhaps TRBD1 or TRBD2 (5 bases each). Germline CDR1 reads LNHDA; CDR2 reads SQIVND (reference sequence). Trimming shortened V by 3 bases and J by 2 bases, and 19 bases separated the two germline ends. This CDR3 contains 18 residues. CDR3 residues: CASSIGRYRGSNTGELFF. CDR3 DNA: TGTGCCAGTAGTATCGGTCGGTACCGGGGCTCCAACACCGGGGAGCTGTTTTTT.

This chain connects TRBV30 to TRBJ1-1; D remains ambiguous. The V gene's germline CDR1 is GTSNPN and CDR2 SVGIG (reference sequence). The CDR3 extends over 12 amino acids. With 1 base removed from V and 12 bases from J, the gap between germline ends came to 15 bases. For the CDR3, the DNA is TGTGCCTGGAGTGGGACGACCTCGATAACTTTCTTT. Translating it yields CAWSGTTSITFF.

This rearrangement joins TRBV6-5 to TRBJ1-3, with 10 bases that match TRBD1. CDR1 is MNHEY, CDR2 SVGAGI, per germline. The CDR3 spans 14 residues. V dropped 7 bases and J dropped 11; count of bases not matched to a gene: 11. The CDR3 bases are TGTGCCAGCATGGTGACAGGGGGCTACGCGGCCATATATTTT. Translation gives CASMVTGGYAAIYF.

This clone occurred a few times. The CDR3 bases are TGCGCCAGCAGCTTGGGAAGGGGTAATTCACCCCTCCACTTT. As protein: CASSLGRGNSPLHF. The V and J genes are TRBV5-1 and TRBJ1-6; D possibly corresponds to TRBD1 (5 bases). Per germline, CDR1 SGHRS and CDR2 YFSETQ. V dropped 0 bases and J dropped 6 bases, with 7 bases sitting between them. The CDR3 consists of 14 residues.

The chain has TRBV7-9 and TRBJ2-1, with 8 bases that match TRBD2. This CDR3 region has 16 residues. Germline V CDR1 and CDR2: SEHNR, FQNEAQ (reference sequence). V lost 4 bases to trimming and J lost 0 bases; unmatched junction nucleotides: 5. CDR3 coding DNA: TGTGCCAGCAGCTGGTTTAGCGGGATCTCCTACAATGAGCAGTTCTTC. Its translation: CASSWFSGISYNEQFF.

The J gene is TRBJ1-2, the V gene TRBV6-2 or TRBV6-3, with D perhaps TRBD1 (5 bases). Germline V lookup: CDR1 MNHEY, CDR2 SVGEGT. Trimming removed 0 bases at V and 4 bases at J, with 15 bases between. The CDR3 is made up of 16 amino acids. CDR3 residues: CASSYSPGRETYGYTF. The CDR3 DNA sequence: TGTGCCAGCAGTTACTCTCCGGGCAGGGAGACCTATGGCTACACCTTC.

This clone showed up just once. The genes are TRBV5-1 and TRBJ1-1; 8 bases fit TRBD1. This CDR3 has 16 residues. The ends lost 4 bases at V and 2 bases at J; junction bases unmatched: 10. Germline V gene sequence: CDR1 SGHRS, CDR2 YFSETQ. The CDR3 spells CASSVQGGDSNTEAFF. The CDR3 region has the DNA TGCGCCAGCAGCGTACAGGGGGGAGACTCTAACACTGAAGCTTTCTTT.

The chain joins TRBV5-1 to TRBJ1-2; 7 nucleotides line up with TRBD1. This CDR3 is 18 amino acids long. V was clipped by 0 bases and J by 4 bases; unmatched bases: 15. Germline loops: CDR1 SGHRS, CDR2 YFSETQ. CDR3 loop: CASSLDIPATGLTYGYTF. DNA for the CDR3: TGCGCCAGCAGCTTGGACATCCCCGCGACAGGGCTTACCTATGGCTACACCTTC.

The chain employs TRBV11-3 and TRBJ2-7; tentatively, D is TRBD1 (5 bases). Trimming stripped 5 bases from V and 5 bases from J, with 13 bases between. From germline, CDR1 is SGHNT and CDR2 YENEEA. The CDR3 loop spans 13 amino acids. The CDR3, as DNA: TGTGCCAGCAGCCAGGGCCCTCTGGACGAGCAGTACTTC. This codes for CASSQGPLDEQYF.

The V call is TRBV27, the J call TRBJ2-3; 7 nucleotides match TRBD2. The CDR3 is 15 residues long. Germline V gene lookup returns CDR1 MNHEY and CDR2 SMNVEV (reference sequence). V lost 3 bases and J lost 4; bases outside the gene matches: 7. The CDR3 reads CASSFSRELADTQYF. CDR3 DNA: TGTGCCAGCAGTTTCTCGCGGGAGCTCGCAGATACGCAGTATTTT.